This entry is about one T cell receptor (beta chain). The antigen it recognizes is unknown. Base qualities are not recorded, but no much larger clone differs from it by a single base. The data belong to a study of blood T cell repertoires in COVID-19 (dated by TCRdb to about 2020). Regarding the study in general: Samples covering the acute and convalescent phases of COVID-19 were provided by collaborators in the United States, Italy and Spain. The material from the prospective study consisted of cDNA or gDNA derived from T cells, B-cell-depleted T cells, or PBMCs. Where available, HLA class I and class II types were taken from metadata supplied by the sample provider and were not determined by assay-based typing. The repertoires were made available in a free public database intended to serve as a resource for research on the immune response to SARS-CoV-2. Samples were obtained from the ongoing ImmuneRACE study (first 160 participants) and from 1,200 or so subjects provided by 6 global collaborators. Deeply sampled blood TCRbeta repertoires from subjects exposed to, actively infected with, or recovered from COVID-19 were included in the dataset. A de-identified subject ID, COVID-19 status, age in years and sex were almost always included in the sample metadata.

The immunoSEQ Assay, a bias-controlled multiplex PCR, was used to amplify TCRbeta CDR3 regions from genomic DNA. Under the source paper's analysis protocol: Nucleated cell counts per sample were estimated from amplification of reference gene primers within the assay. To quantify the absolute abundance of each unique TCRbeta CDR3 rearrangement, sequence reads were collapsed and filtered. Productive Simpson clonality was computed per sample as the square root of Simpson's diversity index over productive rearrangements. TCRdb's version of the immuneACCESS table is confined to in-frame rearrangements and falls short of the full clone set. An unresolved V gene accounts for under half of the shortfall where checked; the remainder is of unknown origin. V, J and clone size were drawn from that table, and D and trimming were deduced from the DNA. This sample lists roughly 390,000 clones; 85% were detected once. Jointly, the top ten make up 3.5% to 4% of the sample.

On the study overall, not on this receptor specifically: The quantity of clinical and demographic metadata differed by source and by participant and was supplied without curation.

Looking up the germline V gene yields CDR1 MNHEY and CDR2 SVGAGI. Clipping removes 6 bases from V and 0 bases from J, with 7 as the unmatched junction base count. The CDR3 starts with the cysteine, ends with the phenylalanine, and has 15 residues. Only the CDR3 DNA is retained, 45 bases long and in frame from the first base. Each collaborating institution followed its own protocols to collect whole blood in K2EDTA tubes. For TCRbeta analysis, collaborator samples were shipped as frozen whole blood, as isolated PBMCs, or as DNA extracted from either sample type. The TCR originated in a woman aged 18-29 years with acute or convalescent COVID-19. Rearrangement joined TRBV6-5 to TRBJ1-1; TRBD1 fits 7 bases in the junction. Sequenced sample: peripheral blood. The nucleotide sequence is TGTGCCAGCAGCCATCCGGGACAGCTGAACACTGAAGCTTTCTTT. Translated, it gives CASSHPGQLNTEAFF.